A selection of T cell receptor beta chains follows, all from one sample in a study of blood T cell repertoires in COVID-19. Measured with immunoSEQ multiplex PCR; TCRdb has only the in-frame clones, and not every one. The sample carries 100,000 to 150,000 clones, roughly 87% recorded once. The sequencing sample was made of peripheral blood. These receptor sequences come from a man older than 75 with active or convalescent COVID-19. The CDR3 runs from the conserved cysteine through the conserved F or W. The order of the fields is V gene, J gene, CDR3 length, D gene, clone size, CDR3 DNA, CDR3 protein. A D gene is named only where the DNA matches it firmly. Clone size, where shown, is once, few, many, or a class for clones that have expanded.

>TRBV27|TRBJ1-2|17|-|-
TGTGCCAGCAGTTTAGGGGGGGGTATAGGGGAATACTATGGCTACACCTTC
CASSLGGGIGEYYGYTF
>TRBV7-6|TRBJ2-3|16|TRBD2|-
TGTGCCAGCAGCTTAGGGCTAGCGGGGACCACAGATACGCAGTATTTT
CASSLGLAGTTDTQYF
>TRBV6-5|TRBJ1-6|16|TRBD1|medium-sized
TGTGCCAGCAGTTCCTGGGACAGGGTTTTTTATTCACCCCTCCACTTT
CASSSWDRVFYSPLHF
>TRBV27|TRBJ2-5|16|TRBD2|-
TGTGCCAGCAGTTTATTAGCGGGACAACGCCAAGAGACCCAGTACTTC
CASSLLAGQRQETQYF
>TRBV11-1|TRBJ1-2|14|-|-
TGTGCCAGCAGCCCACGGGAAGCAAACTATGGCTACACCTTC
CASSPREANYGYTF
>TRBV24-1|TRBJ1-2|14|-|-
TGTGCCACCAGTAAGTCCCAGGGGATTGATGGCTACACCTTC
CATSKSQGIDGYTF
>TRBV27|TRBJ1-6|14|-|-
TGTGCCAGCAGTTTATCCATGGCTAATTCACCCCTCCACTTT
CASSLSMANSPLHF
>TRBV27|TRBJ2-7|16|-|-
TGTGCCAGCAGTTTATCAGTCCAGGGCTTCGGCTACGAGCAGTACTTC
CASSLSVQGFGYEQYF
>TRBV9|TRBJ2-5|15|-|-
TGTGCCAGCAGCGTAGCTGCGGGGATACAAGAGACCCAGTACTTC
CASSVAAGIQETQYF
>TRBV5-1|TRBJ2-3|15|TRBD1|-
TGCGCCAGCGCCCTAGGGGACAGTGTCACAGATACGCAGTATTTT
CASALGDSVTDTQYF
>TRBV3-1/TRBV3-2|TRBJ2-3|16|-|-
TGTGCCAGCAGCCATAGGCCCACAGGGAGTGAAGATACGCAGTATTTT
CASSHRPTGSEDTQYF
>TRBV4-3|TRBJ1-4|15|TRBD1|-
TGCGCCAGCAGCCGGGGACAGGGGGTGGGTGAAAAACTGTTTTTT
CASSRGQGVGEKLFF
>TRBV5-1|TRBJ1-2|14|-|-
TGCGCCAGCAGCTTCCAGACAGCGAACTATGGCTACACCTTC
CASSFQTANYGYTF
>TRBV21-1|TRBJ2-1|13|-|-
TGTGCCAGCGCCCCCAGAGGGGGGGGTGAGCAGTTCTTC
CASAPRGGGEQFF
>TRBV24-1|TRBJ2-5|17|-|-
TGTGCCACCAGTGACCCAGGACGGAGGGACTCTAGGGAGACCCAGTACTTC
CATSDPGRRDSRETQYF
>TRBV9|TRBJ2-7|13|-|-
TGTGCCAGCAGCGTAGACGGAGGGGACGAGCAGTACTTC
CASSVDGGDEQYF
>TRBV3-1/TRBV3-2|TRBJ1-1|14|-|once
TGTGCCAGCAGCCAAGATAGGCAGGGCACTGAAGCTTTCTTT
CASSQDRQGTEAFF
>TRBV28|TRBJ2-2|16|TRBD1|once
TGTGCCAGCAGTTCGCCGGGACAGGGACGATCCGGGGAGCTGTTTTTT
CASSSPGQGRSGELFF
>TRBV7-2|TRBJ2-1|13|-|-
TGTGCCAGCAGCAGGACGGCCCCGGGGGAGCAGTTCTTC
CASSRTAPGEQFF
>TRBV5-1|TRBJ1-5|14|-|-
TGCGCCAGCAGCTTGGACGGTAGCAATCAGCCCCAGCATTTT
CASSLDGSNQPQHF
>TRBV5-4|TRBJ2-3|15|-|-
TGTGCCAGCAGCCAACGGACAGCTGGCACAGATACGCAGTATTTT
CASSQRTAGTDTQYF
>TRBV5-1|TRBJ1-3|15|-|-
TGCGCCAGCGGCTTAGGGGCTGAAACTGGAAACACCATATATTTT
CASGLGAETGNTIYF
>TRBV7-3|TRBJ2-1|15|TRBD2|-
TGTGCCAGCAGCCCTGGGACTACAACCTACAATGAGCAGTTCTTC
CASSPGTTTYNEQFF
>TRBV5-4|TRBJ1-2|16|TRBD1|once
TGTGCCAGCAGCACTCCTGTCCGGGACAGGGTAAATGGCTACACCTTC
CASSTPVRDRVNGYTF
>TRBV5-5|TRBJ2-1|12|-|-
TGTGCCAGCAGCTTGGACGCGGGTGGGCAGTTCTTC
CASSLDAGGQFF
>TRBV5-1|TRBJ1-6|14|TRBD1|-
TGCGCCAGCAGAGGACAGGGAGAAAATTCACCCCTCCACTTT
CASRGQGENSPLHF
>TRBV12-5|TRBJ2-1|15|TRBD2|-
TGTGCTAGTGGCAAGACTAGCGGAGGGGACAATGAGCAGTTCTTC
CASGKTSGGDNEQFF
>TRBV9|TRBJ1-2|19|-|-
TGTGCCAGCAGCGTAGGTGTCGTAGGGCAGGGGTTTGGTAACTATGGCTACACCTTC
CASSVGVVGQGFGNYGYTF
>TRBV7-9|TRBJ2-7|14|TRBD2|-
TGTGCCAGCAGCAATCTAGCGGGGGCCTACGAGCAGTACTTC
CASSNLAGAYEQYF
>TRBV11-2|TRBJ1-2|12|-|-
TGTGCCAGCAGCTTATTAGGGGATGGCTACACCTTC
CASSLLGDGYTF
>TRBV7-9|TRBJ2-3|14|-|-
TGTGCCAGCAGCTTAATAAGCGGGTCAGATACGCAGTATTTT
CASSLISGSDTQYF
>TRBV19|TRBJ1-4|14|-|once
TGTGCCAGTAAGGCGGGGGGTAATGGTGAAAAACTGTTTTTT
CASKAGGNGEKLFF
>TRBV11-1|TRBJ2-1|15|TRBD2|-
TGTGCCAGCAGCGTGCTAGCGGGAGTCTACAATGAGCAGTTCTTC
CASSVLAGVYNEQFF
>TRBV7-6|TRBJ2-3|15|-|-
TGTGCCAGCAGCTTAGCGGCTAGCAGCACAGATACGCAGTATTTT
CASSLAASSTDTQYF
>TRBV5-1|TRBJ1-5|15|-|few
TGCGCCAGCAGTTTGTCCGGGACAAGCGGTCAGCCCCAGCATTTT
CASSLSGTSGQPQHF
>TRBV4-2|TRBJ2-1|15|TRBD2|-
TGTGCCAGCAGCCATCAGCGGGAGCGGAACAATGAGCAGTTCTTC
CASSHQRERNNEQFF
>TRBV29-1|TRBJ1-2|10|-|-
TGCAGCGTTGAAGGGCCTGGCTACACCTTC
CSVEGPGYTF
>TRBV24-1|TRBJ2-3|14|TRBD1|-
TGTGCCACCAGTGATCGAGACAGGGAAGATACGCAGTATTTT
CATSDRDREDTQYF
>TRBV6-5|TRBJ2-5|15|TRBD1|-
TGTGCCAGCAGTAGGGGAGGACAGGGCGAAGAGACCCAGTACTTC
CASSRGGQGEETQYF
>TRBV25-1|TRBJ2-7|14|TRBD1|-
TGTGCCAGCAGTGCGGGACAGGGCGCCCACGAGCAGTACTTC
CASSAGQGAHEQYF
>TRBV5-4|TRBJ2-5|17|-|-
TGTGCCAGCAGCTTCCCCCCCGGACAGAGGATTCAAGAGACCCAGTACTTC
CASSFPPGQRIQETQYF
>TRBV11-1|TRBJ2-1|14|TRBD1|-
TGTGCCAGCAGCCGGGACAGCCGCTACAATGAGCAGTTCTTC
CASSRDSRYNEQFF
>TRBV27|TRBJ2-7|13|-|-
TGTGCCAGCAGCATGGACAGACGCTACGAGCAGTACTTC
CASSMDRRYEQYF
>TRBV7-2|TRBJ1-2|14|-|-
TGTGCCAGCAGCTCACCAAGGGGCGGTCGGGGCTACACCTTC
CASSSPRGGRGYTF
>TRBV5-4|TRBJ2-5|19|TRBD2|-
TGTGCCAGCAGCTCATCGGGGACTAGCGGGAGACGGCGGCAAGAGACCCAGTACTTC
CASSSSGTSGRRRQETQYF
>TRBV30|TRBJ1-2|12|-|-
TGTGCCTGGAGTGGGACAGCGTATGGCTACACCTTC
CAWSGTAYGYTF
>TRBV4-1|TRBJ2-1|17|TRBD2|-
TGCGCCAGCAGCCAAGATTGGGCTAGCGGGTCACGCGGTGAGCAGTTCTTC
CASSQDWASGSRGEQFF
>TRBV7-3|TRBJ2-2|13|-|-
TGTGCCAGCAGCACTAGGGAAACCGGGGAGCTGTTTTTT
CASSTRETGELFF
>TRBV5-1|TRBJ1-3|15|TRBD1|-
TGCGCCAGCAGCGGGGACAGGGTTTCTGGAAACACCATATATTTT
CASSGDRVSGNTIYF
>TRBV5-1|TRBJ2-3|18|TRBD2|-
TGCGCCAGCAGCTTGCTAGCGGGGGCCGTAGGTAGCACAGATACGCAGTATTTT
CASSLLAGAVGSTDTQYF
>TRBV27|TRBJ2-3|15|TRBD1|-
TGTGCCAGCAGTTCCCGGGACAGGGGTTCAGATACGCAGTATTTT
CASSSRDRGSDTQYF
>TRBV6-5|TRBJ1-2|14|-|-
TGTGCCAGCACCCCCACGCCACAGCATGGGGGCTACACCTTC
CASTPTPQHGGYTF
>TRBV5-4|TRBJ2-7|14|-|-
TGTGCCAGCAGCGGCGGACAGATTTCCTACGAGCAGTACTTC
CASSGGQISYEQYF
>TRBV2|TRBJ2-2|17|TRBD2|few
TGTGCCAGCAGTGAGTGGCTAGCGGGATCAAACACCGGGGAGCTGTTTTTT
CASSEWLAGSNTGELFF
>TRBV7-2|TRBJ1-2|15|-|-
TGTGCCAGCAGCTTAGTGCAGGGAGGACCCTATGGCTACACCTTC
CASSLVQGGPYGYTF
>TRBV2|TRBJ2-7|10|-|-
TGTGCCAGCAGTGTGGCGGTGCAGTACTTC
CASSVAVQYF
>TRBV24-1|TRBJ1-2|17|TRBD1|-
TGTGCCACCAGTGATTTTCGACAGGGTAGTTCTAACTATGGCTACACCTTC
CATSDFRQGSSNYGYTF